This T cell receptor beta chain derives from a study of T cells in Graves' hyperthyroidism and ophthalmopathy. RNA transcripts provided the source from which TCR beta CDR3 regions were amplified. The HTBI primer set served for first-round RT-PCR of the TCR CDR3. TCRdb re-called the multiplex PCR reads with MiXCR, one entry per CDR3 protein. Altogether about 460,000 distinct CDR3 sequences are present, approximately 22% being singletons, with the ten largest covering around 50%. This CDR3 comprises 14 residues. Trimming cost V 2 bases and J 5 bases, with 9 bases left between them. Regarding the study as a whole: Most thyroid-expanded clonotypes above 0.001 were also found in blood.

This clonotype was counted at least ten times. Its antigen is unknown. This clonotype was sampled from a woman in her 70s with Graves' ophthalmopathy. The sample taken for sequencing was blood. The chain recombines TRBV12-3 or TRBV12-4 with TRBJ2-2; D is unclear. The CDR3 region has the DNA TGTGCCAGCAGTTTACAGCGTCGGACCGGGGAGCTGTTTTTT. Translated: CASSLQRRTGELFF.